The T cell receptor (beta chain) under discussion was sequenced for a study of PD-1 blockade in mismatch repair-deficient tumors. Study background: Enrolled about 2012-2017, patients had progressing, pretreated mismatch repair-deficient cancers of 12 types.

The CDR3 sequence is 11 residues long. Germline values: CDR1 GTSNPN, CDR2 SVGIG (reference sequence). Trimming cost V 0 bases and J 5 bases, with 2 bases left between them. Sequenced by immunoSEQ multiplex PCR; TCRdb stores in-frame clones only, minus some. This table has tens of thousands of clones, approximately 84% appearing once. The sequencing used peripheral blood, collected 12 weeks after starting pembrolizumab. The V gene is TRBV30, the J gene TRBJ2-1; no firm D call. The source is an adult with mismatch repair-deficient cancer. The CDR3 sequence is CAWSVNNEQFF. CDR3 nucleotide sequence: TGTGCCTGGAGTGTAAACAATGAGCAGTTCTTC.